This entry lists 30 T cell receptor beta chains sequenced from one sample in a study of shared clonotypes between healthy human individuals. Here immunoSEQ multiplex PCR was the method, and the copy in TCRdb shows in-frame clones only, minus some. The sample includes 2 million to 3 million clones, roughly 93% of them seen just once. The sequencing sample was made of naive CD4+ T cells from PBMCs. Subset specified: CD45RA+ positively selected. Source of these receptors: a man aged 18 to 29 in good health. Some clones in this sample may be carry-over from other donors' samples.

This rearrangement joins TRBV7-8 to TRBJ2-7; 9 nucleotides agree with TRBD1. This CDR3 region has 14 residues. The germline V gene encodes CDR1 SGHVS and CDR2 FQNEAQ. Germline trimming cut 5 bases from V and 7 bases from J; bases unmatched to any gene: 9. Written as DNA, the CDR3 is TGTGCCAGCAGCCTGGGACAGGGCCCTAGTGAGCAGTACTTC. Protein product: CASSLGQGPSEQYF.

CDR3 amino acids: CASSLGPQLTDTQYF. The CDR3 nucleotides read TGTGCCAGCAGCCTCGGCCCCCAACTCACAGATACGCAGTATTTT. The V gene is TRBV5-6, the J gene TRBJ2-3; D call uncertain. V was trimmed by 4 bases and J by 2 bases, leaving 14 bases between them. Germline V lookup: CDR1 SGHDT, CDR2 YYEEEE. The CDR3 is made up of 15 amino acids.

The V and J genes are TRBV29-1 and TRBJ2-5; no clear D. From germline, CDR1 is SQVTM and CDR2 ANQGSEA. The CDR3 covers 13 residues. Trimming pared 6 bases from V and 5 bases from J, leaving 16 bases between. The CDR3 nucleotides read TGCAGCGTGTCGGGCCCCCCCGGTGAGACCCAGTACTTC. It specifies CSVSGPPGETQYF.

CDR3 coding DNA: TGTGCCAGTAGTATCGAGACTTACTCTGGAAACACCATATATTTT. Protein: CASSIETYSGNTIYF. V and J are TRBV19 and TRBJ1-3; no clear D. Germline V lookup: CDR1 LNHDA, CDR2 SQIVND (reference sequence). This CDR3 comprises 15 residues. Between the trimmed V and J ends, which lost 3 bases and 0 bases, there was a span of 9 bases.

To note about this clone: The same CDR3 also results from other DNA sequences found in this sample. This chain links TRBV5-5 with TRBJ2-7; D gene ambiguous. Germline values: CDR1 SGHKS, CDR2 YYEKEE (reference sequence). This CDR3 is built from 12 residues. The ends were cut back, 0 bases at V and 1 base at J, with 2 bases in the middle. The CDR3 spells CASSLASYEQYF. In DNA, the CDR3 is TGTGCCAGCAGCTTGGCGTCCTACGAGCAGTACTTC.

Only a few counts were recorded for this clone. Other DNA variants within this sample encode the same CDR3. The V call is TRBV19, the J call TRBJ1-2; perhaps TRBD1 as D (5 bases). There are 10 residues in the CDR3. Germline V gene lookup returns CDR1 LNHDA and CDR2 SQIVND (reference sequence). V was cut by 4 bases and J by 8 bases, with 5 bases left in between. This chain's CDR3 is CASSRDGYTF. The DNA of the CDR3 is TGTGCCAGTAGTAGGGACGGCTACACCTTC.

V and J are TRBV6-6 and TRBJ1-1; D may be TRBD1 (5 bases). Germline V gives CDR1 MNHNY, CDR2 SVGAGI (reference sequence). CDR3 length: 14 residues. V was trimmed by 4 bases and J by 4 bases, leaving 13 bases between them. The CDR3 loop reads CASSFQGGLTEAFF. The CDR3 DNA is TGTGCCAGCAGTTTCCAGGGAGGGCTCACTGAAGCTTTCTTT.

The V gene is TRBV30, the J gene TRBJ1-5; D might be TRBD1 (6 bases). From germline, CDR1 is GTSNPN and CDR2 SVGIG (reference sequence). Between the trimmed V and J ends, which lost 6 bases and 5 bases, there was a span of 14 bases. The CDR3 extends over 13 amino acids. The CDR3 DNA reads as TGTGCCTGCGCCGGGACACTGGATCAGCCCCAGCATTTT. Translation gives CACAGTLDQPQHF.

V usage is TRBV6-1 and J usage is TRBJ1-5; D remains ambiguous. Germline values: CDR1 MNHNS, CDR2 SASEGT. Trimming took 6 bases from V and 6 from J, leaving 15 bases between them. The CDR3 totals 14 residues. This CDR3 reads CASRDGPGLQPQHF. The DNA of the CDR3 is TGTGCCAGCAGAGACGGACCAGGTCTTCAGCCCCAGCATTTT.

J is TRBJ2-7 and V is TRBV6-1, with TRBD2 matching over 8 bases. The CDR3 totals 14 residues. Germline CDR1 reads MNHNS; CDR2 reads SASEGT. V lost 3 bases and J lost 6; bases outside the gene matches: 7. CDR3 nucleotide sequence: TGTGCCAGCAGTGAGGGCCGGGGACTAGGCGAGCAGTACTTC. This codes for CASSEGRGLGEQYF.

The rearrangement uses TRBV27 and TRBJ2-7; TRBD1 might be the D (8 bases). The germline CDR1 and CDR2 sequences are MNHEY and SMNVEV (reference sequence). The germline V and J ends were trimmed by 3 bases and 0 bases, with 15 bases remaining between them. The CDR3 spans 16 residues. This CDR3 is CASSFHRGTTSYEQYF. The CDR3 nucleotides are TGTGCCAGCAGTTTCCACAGGGGGACTACCTCCTACGAGCAGTACTTC.

The V gene is TRBV6-1, the J gene TRBJ2-1; 7 bases fit TRBD2. CDR1 is MNHNS, CDR2 SASEGT, per germline. The CDR3 totals 13 residues. V trimming: 7 bases; J trimming: 7 bases; junction bases outside the gene matches: 7. In nucleotides, the CDR3 is TGTGCCAGCACTAGCGGCCTCCGGAATGAGCAGTTCTTC. Translation: CASTSGLRNEQFF.

This sequence joins TRBV14 and TRBJ2-3; no clear D gene. The V gene lost 0 bases and the J gene lost 5 bases, with 3 bases spanning the gap. Germline values: CDR1 SGHDN, CDR2 FVKESK. This CDR3 is 12 amino acids long. The CDR3 DNA follows: TGTGCCAGCAGCCAAGAGAGAGATACGCAGTATTTT. Translation gives CASSQERDTQYF.

The chain links TRBV19 to TRBJ2-3; 13 bases agree with TRBD2. The CDR3 is 18 residues long. V trimming: 4 bases; J trimming: 1 base; junction bases outside the gene matches: 8. Germline CDR1 and CDR2: LNHDA and SQIVND (reference sequence). The CDR3 protein is CASSKRLAGGIGTDTQYF. CDR3 in DNA: TGTGCCAGTAGTAAACGACTAGCGGGAGGAATCGGCACAGATACGCAGTATTTT.

This clone was observed once. This chain joins TRBV7-8 and TRBJ1-3, with D uncertain. From germline, CDR1 is SGHVS and CDR2 FQNEAQ. The CDR3 has 14 residues. V lost 3 bases, J lost 8 bases, and 14 bases lay in between. CDR3: CASSLYSAGDTIYF. In DNA form, the CDR3 reads TGTGCCAGCAGCTTGTACAGCGCCGGGGACACCATATATTTT.

V and J are TRBV6-5 and TRBJ1-5; weak D call: TRBD1 (5 bases). CDR1 is MNHEY and CDR2 is SVGAGI in the germline V gene. This CDR3 has 13 residues. The V end was cut by 6 bases, the J end by 9 bases, with 15 bases between. CDR3 coding DNA: TGTGCCAGCAGCCGGGACGGCTCGCGGCCCCAGCATTTT. It translates to CASSRDGSRPQHF.

The CDR3 region has the DNA TGTGCCAGCAGCTCGCCGGGACAGGGTCCCGGGGAGCTGTTTTTT. Its translation is CASSSPGQGPGELFF. V gene TRBV7-7 combines with J gene TRBJ2-2; 9 bases agree with TRBD1. CDR3 size: 15 residues. Germline CDR1 reads SSHAT; CDR2 reads FNYEAQ (reference sequence). The V gene end was trimmed by 4 bases and the J gene end by 6 bases; junction bases not matched to a gene: 6.

The V gene is TRBV5-4, the J gene TRBJ1-1; D ambiguous. This CDR3 region has 15 residues. Germline CDR1 is SGHNT and CDR2 is YYREEE (reference sequence). Deletions cut 2 bases from V and 0 bases from J, with 11 bases between. This CDR3 reads CASSFSPNMNTEAFF. As DNA, the CDR3 is TGTGCCAGCAGCTTTTCACCGAACATGAACACTGAAGCTTTCTTT.

This chain uses TRBV7-2 with TRBJ2-7; a weak D match, TRBD2 (5 bases). The CDR3 spans 14 residues. Per germline, CDR1 SGHTA and CDR2 FQGNSA. The V end lost 0 bases, the J end lost 12 bases, and 18 bases lay between the germline ends. CDR3 residues: CASSLAGNSRGWYF. CDR3 bases: TGTGCCAGCAGCTTAGCGGGGAACTCGCGAGGGTGGTACTTC.

The rearrangement uses TRBV7-6 and TRBJ2-7; 9 positions agree with TRBD2. The germline gives CDR1 SGHVS, CDR2 FNYEAQ. The CDR3 runs to 15 residues. The V segment lost 0 bases and the J segment 3 bases; nucleotides outside the gene matches: 3. Written as DNA, the CDR3 is TGTGCCAGCAGCTTAGCGGGTAGCGGGGGCTACGAGCAGTACTTC. Its translation is CASSLAGSGGYEQYF.

The J gene is TRBJ1-6, the V gene TRBV11-2; 8 bases agree with TRBD1. The V and J ends lost 6 bases and 10 bases, in that order; junction bases with no gene match: 14. Germline V gene data show CDR1 as SGHAT and CDR2 as FQNNGV. This CDR3 region has 16 residues. CDR3 coding DNA: TGTGCCAGCAGTCCGACAGGGGCCCTGGGATACTCACCCCTCCACTTT. Translation gives CASSPTGALGYSPLHF. The entire variable domain, with the rest obtained from reference TRBV11-2 and TRBJ1-6, is as follows: EAGVAQSPRYKIIEKRQSVAFWCNPISGHATLYWYQQILGQGPKLLIQFQNNGVVDDSQLPKDRFSAERLKGVDSTLKIQPAKLEDSAVYLCASSPTGALGYSPLHFGNGTRLTVT.

This clone was observed a single time. The chain is built from TRBV19 and TRBJ1-3, with a tentative D call TRBD1 (6 bases). This CDR3 is 15 amino acids long. Trimming removed 5 bases at V and 6 bases at J, with 17 bases between. CDR1 LNHDA and CDR2 SQIVND come from the germline V gene (reference sequence). CDR3 bases: TGTGCCAGTAGTTTCTCCGGGACACTGGCAAACACCATATATTTT. This gives the protein CASSFSGTLANTIYF.

V usage is TRBV7-9 and J usage is TRBJ2-1; D remains unclear. In germline, CDR1 is SEHNR, CDR2 FQNEAQ (reference sequence). Trimming removed 3 bases from V and 8 bases from J, with 8 bases in between. There are 12 residues in the CDR3. The CDR3 protein is CASSFALDEQFF. The DNA for the CDR3 is TGTGCCAGCAGCTTCGCGTTGGATGAGCAGTTCTTC.

CDR3 sequence: CASSPRGLAGVLSNEQFF. As DNA, the CDR3 is TGTGCCAGCAGCCCCCGGGGACTAGCGGGAGTATTAAGCAATGAGCAGTTCTTC. The chain links TRBV7-9 to TRBJ2-1; TRBD2 matches at 14 bases. Trimming took 5 bases from V and 6 from J; bases not matched to a gene: 12. Per the germline V gene, CDR1 is SEHNR and CDR2 is FQNEAQ (reference sequence). CDR3 length: 18 residues.

V and J are TRBV7-8 and TRBJ2-7; TRBD1 agrees at 7 bases. Germline loops: CDR1 SGHVS, CDR2 FQNEAQ. The CDR3 is made up of 15 amino acids. V gave up 5 bases and J gave up 0 bases; unmatched junction bases: 7. The CDR3 DNA follows: TGTGCCAGCAGCCAATTCCGGGACAGCTCCTACGAGCAGTACTTC. Translating it yields CASSQFRDSSYEQYF.

The chain is built from TRBV6-1 and TRBJ2-7, with D possibly matching TRBD2 (5 bases). Trimming took 1 base from V and 0 from J, leaving 13 bases between them. CDR1 and CDR2 from the germline V gene are MNHNS and SASEGT. This CDR3 spans 16 amino acids. The DNA of the CDR3 is TGTGCCAGCAGTGAAGGCGGGCCGGCTCTCTCCTACGAGCAGTACTTC. It codes for CASSEGGPALSYEQYF.

The CDR3 region has the DNA TGTGCCAGCAGCCAAGATCAGGACGCCAGGTTTGGCTACACCTTC. As protein: CASSQDQDARFGYTF. This chain joins TRBV4-2 and TRBJ1-2; no firm D call. Germline V gene data show CDR1 as LGHNA and CDR2 as YNFKEQ. V dropped 0 bases and J dropped 7 bases, with 15 bases sitting between them. The CDR3 runs to 15 residues.

The gene calls are TRBV23-1 and TRBJ1-5; weak D call: TRBD1 (6 bases). TRBV23-1 is an ORF, with its function uncertain. There are 16 residues in the CDR3. V was cut by 8 bases and J by 2 bases, with 19 bases left in between. The CDR3 DNA sequence: TGCGCCAGCCCTCTTAATCAGGGGCTCGGCAATCAGCCCCAGCATTTT. Its protein product is CASPLNQGLGNQPQHF.

The chain recombines TRBV7-9 with TRBJ2-7, with 10 bases matching TRBD1. The germline CDR1 and CDR2 sequences are SEHNR and FQNEAQ (reference sequence). This CDR3 comprises 15 residues. Trimming at V came to 0 bases and at J to 5 bases, leaving 4 bases not matched to a gene. CDR3 in amino acids: CASSLATGGKNEQYF. In DNA form, the CDR3 reads TGTGCCAGCAGCTTAGCGACAGGGGGCAAAAACGAGCAGTACTTC.

The CDR3 sequence is CASSQIAGRTGELFF. CDR3 nucleotide sequence: TGTGCCAGCAGCCAAATAGCGGGACGTACCGGGGAGCTGTTTTTT. This chain joins TRBV5-5 and TRBJ2-2; 8 nucleotides agree with TRBD2. Trimming cost V 4 bases and J 5 bases; bases outside gene matches: 7. Per germline, CDR1 SGHKS and CDR2 YYEKEE (reference sequence). This CDR3 region has 15 residues.